These 25 T cell receptor beta chains share one sample of origin, sequenced in a study of blood T cell repertoires in COVID-19. Measured with immunoSEQ multiplex PCR; TCRdb has only the in-frame clones, and not every one. Here the sample spans about 330,000 clones, about 88% being singletons. Sample: PBMCs or T cells enriched from blood (not recorded which). These receptors originate from a woman in her twenties or thirties who had recovered from COVID-19.

The chain carries TRBV2 and TRBJ2-2; D is perhaps TRBD1 (6 bases). Trimming took off 10 bases at V and 2 bases at J, with 14 bases between the two ends. The germline V gene has CDR1 SNHLY and CDR2 FYNNEI. The CDR3 contains 14 residues. The CDR3 DNA reads TGTGCCACATCCCGGGACACTAACACCGGGGAGCTGTTTTTT. Its translation is CATSRDTNTGELFF. Complete variable domain (other parts from reference TRBV2 and TRBJ2-2): EPEVTQTPSHQVTQMGQEVILRCVPISNHLYFYWYRQILGQKVEFLVSFYNNEISEKSEIFDDQFSVERPDGSNFTLKIRSTKLEDSAMYFCATSRDTNTGELFFGEGSRLTVL.

The chain links TRBV29-1 to TRBJ2-2; TRBD1 matches 7 bases. CDR3 length: 14 amino acids. V was clipped by 4 bases and J by 2 bases; unmatched bases: 4. The germline V gene has CDR1 SQVTM and CDR2 ANQGSEA. In DNA, the CDR3 is TGCAGCGTTGGACAGGGCTTTAACACCGGGGAGCTGTTTTTT. Translation: CSVGQGFNTGELFF.

The CDR3 spells CASSYSTGDLAGELFF. DNA for the CDR3: TGTGCCAGCAGTTACTCGACCGGGGATTTAGCCGGGGAGCTGTTTTTT. This rearrangement joins TRBV6-5 to TRBJ2-2; D is possibly TRBD2 (5 bases). Trimming removed 0 bases at V and 6 bases at J, with 14 bases between. The CDR3 runs to 16 residues. CDR1 is MNHEY, CDR2 SVGAGI, per germline.

The chain has TRBV20-1 and TRBJ2-5; unclear D gene. The CDR3 is made up of 11 amino acids. Trimming pared 6 bases from V and 4 bases from J, leaving 9 bases between. Germline CDR1 reads DFQATT; CDR2 reads SNEGSKA (reference sequence). The CDR3 region is CSAEPPETQYF. The CDR3 region has the DNA TGCAGTGCGGAGCCTCCAGAGACCCAGTACTTC.

The chain employs TRBV7-8 and TRBJ2-2, with D possibly matching TRBD2 (7 bases). The CDR3 has 17 amino acids. Germline CDR1 and CDR2: SGHVS and FQNEAQ. Trimming stripped 1 base from V and 2 bases from J, with 14 bases between. Here the CDR3 DNA reads TGTGCCAGCAGCTTAGAACGGGCGGGGGCCAACACCGGGGAGCTGTTTTTT. Its protein is CASSLERAGANTGELFF.

The chain employs TRBV6-2 or TRBV6-3 and TRBJ1-6; D ambiguous. The CDR3 is 11 residues long. Germline V gene data show CDR1 as MNHEY and CDR2 as SVGEGT. V was shortened by 5 bases and J by 9 bases, with 5 bases between the two germline ends. The CDR3 DNA sequence: TGTGCCAGCAGTCTCGGTTCACCCCTCCACTTT. This translates into CASSLGSPLHF.

This clone was observed a few times. The V call is TRBV5-4, the J call TRBJ1-1, with D perhaps TRBD1 (5 bases). This CDR3 contains 13 residues. V was shortened by 4 bases and J by 6 bases, with 13 bases between the two germline ends. The germline V gene has CDR1 SGHNT and CDR2 YYREEE (reference sequence). CDR3 nucleotides: TGTGCCAGCAGCGGCAGGGTTTCCGCTGAAGCTTTCTTT. Residues: CASSGRVSAEAFF.

The chain is built from TRBV12-2 and TRBJ1-6; the table's TRBD1 call for D was not verified on the DNA. TRBV12-2 is an annotated pseudogene. The CDR3 is 15 amino acids. The chain's CDR3 is CASRLAPGYNSPLHF. The CDR3 region has the DNA TGTGCAAGTCGCTTAGCCCCAGGGTATAATTCACCCCTCCACTTT.

The chain combines TRBV6-2 or TRBV6-3 with TRBJ2-1; D is uncertain. Germline loops: CDR1 MNHEY, CDR2 SVGEGT. V gave up 0 bases and J gave up 0 bases, with 9 bases separating them. This CDR3 has 16 amino acids. The DNA of the CDR3 is TGTGCCAGCAGTTACTCTGGCAGAGGCTCCTACAATGAGCAGTTCTTC. Encoded protein: CASSYSGRGSYNEQFF.

CDR3 amino acids: CAIRDNRDHYGYTF. In DNA, the CDR3 is TGTGCCATCAGGGACAACAGGGATCACTATGGCTACACCTTC. The chain has TRBV10-3 and TRBJ1-2, with a tentative D call TRBD1 (6 bases). CDR1 and CDR2 (germline): ENHRY, SYGVKD. Trimming shortened V by 6 bases and J by 3 bases, and 14 bases separated the two germline ends. The CDR3 has 14 amino acids.

This chain links TRBV5-4 with TRBJ1-2; a possible D gene is TRBD1 (5 bases). The CDR3 is made up of 15 amino acids. Germline CDR1 and CDR2: SGHNT and YYREEE (reference sequence). V was clipped by 0 bases and J by 3 bases, with 12 bases between them. CDR3 residues: CASSLGSAGYYGYTF. The CDR3 region has the DNA TGTGCCAGCAGCTTGGGGTCGGCAGGGTACTATGGCTACACCTTC.

This clone was seen only once. J is TRBJ1-1 and V is TRBV7-2, with D possibly being TRBD1 (6 bases). V lost 5 bases to trimming and J lost 0 bases, with 16 bases between them. The V gene's germline CDR1 is SGHTA and CDR2 FQGNSA. The CDR3 has 16 residues. The CDR3 nucleotides read TGTGCCAGCAGCCAGAATGCGAGGGGGATGAACACTGAAGCTTTCTTT. It encodes CASSQNARGMNTEAFF.

This clone appeared a single time. The V call is TRBV15, the J call TRBJ2-2; D may be TRBD1 (5 bases). CDR3 length equals 15 residues. The V gene lost 1 base and the J gene lost 5 bases, with 11 bases spanning the gap. CDR1 and CDR2 from the germline V gene are LNHNV and YYDKDF (reference sequence). As DNA, the CDR3 is TGTGCCACCAGCAGAGGCAGGGTAGAGACCGGGGAGCTGTTTTTT. Its translation: CATSRGRVETGELFF.

The gene calls are TRBV5-8 and TRBJ1-3; tentative D call: TRBD1 (6 bases). The CDR3 has 15 residues. Germline lookup yields CDR1 SGHTS and CDR2 YDEGEE. Trimming took 4 bases from V and 4 from J, leaving 15 bases between them. The CDR3 sequence: CASSQRQALGNTIYF. CDR3 bases: TGTGCCAGCAGCCAAAGACAGGCGCTCGGAAACACCATATATTTT.

The J gene is TRBJ2-5, the V gene TRBV27; D possibly corresponds to TRBD1 (5 bases). The V gene lost 5 bases and the J gene lost 4 bases, with 17 bases spanning the gap. The CDR3 loop spans 15 amino acids. CDR1 and CDR2 (germline): MNHEY, SMNVEV (reference sequence). The CDR3 region is CASSTGLREGETQYF. Here the CDR3 DNA reads TGTGCCAGCAGTACAGGCCTCAGGGAAGGAGAGACCCAGTACTTC.

This chain uses TRBV7-2 with TRBJ2-5; weak D call: TRBD2 (7 bases). Trimming stripped 7 bases from V and 5 bases from J, with 17 bases between. The germline gives CDR1 SGHTA, CDR2 FQGNSA. This CDR3 spans 14 amino acids. The CDR3 here is CASNYRGAAETQYF. The CDR3 region has the DNA TGTGCCAGCAACTACCGGGGGGCCGCCGAGACCCAGTACTTC.

The genes are TRBV30 and TRBJ1-4, with no clear D. V lost 4 bases and J 8 bases, leaving 17 bases between the germline ends. Germline CDR1 is GTSNPN and CDR2 is SVGIG (reference sequence). The CDR3 has 14 residues. The CDR3 bases are TGTGCCTGGAATTCCGGCCCGGGGAGCGAAAAACTGTTTTTT. Protein sequence: CAWNSGPGSEKLFF.

This chain links TRBV15 with TRBJ2-3; perhaps TRBD1 as D (6 bases). V was trimmed by 0 bases and J by 5 bases, leaving 24 bases between them. Germline V gene sequence: CDR1 LNHNV, CDR2 YYDKDF (reference sequence). The CDR3 has 19 residues. The CDR3 reads CATSRDSGFWTDAQDTQYF. The CDR3 DNA sequence: TGTGCCACCAGCAGAGATTCGGGTTTTTGGACAGACGCACAAGATACGCAGTATTTT. The whole variable domain, remainder taken from reference TRBV15 and TRBJ2-3, is DAMVIQNPRYQVTQFGKPVTLSCSQTLNHNVMYWYQQKSSQAPKLLFHYYDKDFNNEADTPDNFQSRRPNTSFCFLDIRSPGLGDTAMYLCATSRDSGFWTDAQDTQYFGPGTRLTVL.

The genes are TRBV5-1 and TRBJ2-2; TRBD1 matches 8 bases. The CDR3 spans 16 residues. V lost 3 bases, J lost 2 bases, and 6 bases stayed unmatched. Germline CDR1 SGHRS, CDR2 YFSETQ. CDR3 sequence (DNA): TGCGCCAGCAGCTACCGACAGGGGACAAACACCGGGGAGCTGTTTTTT. It is translated as CASSYRQGTNTGELFF.

The chain employs TRBV28 and TRBJ2-7; TRBD2 agrees at 15 bases. The germline gives CDR1 MDHEN, CDR2 SYDVKM. This CDR3 region has 18 residues. J gave up 2 bases and V 5 bases, and 10 bases lay outside the gene matches. CDR3 loop: CASSIAGTSGGIAYEQYF. For the CDR3, the DNA is TGTGCCAGCAGTATAGCCGGGACTAGCGGGGGGATAGCCTACGAGCAGTACTTC.

This chain links TRBV28 with TRBJ2-7; D is uncertain. The V gene's germline CDR1 is MDHEN and CDR2 SYDVKM. CDR3 length equals 14 residues. Deletions cut 2 bases from V and 3 bases from J, with 11 bases between. This chain's CDR3 is CASSLSGLNYEQYF. Written as DNA, the CDR3 is TGTGCCAGCAGTTTAAGTGGCCTGAACTACGAGCAGTACTTC. Supplemented by reference TRBV28 and TRBJ2-7, the full variable domain reads DVKVTQSSRYLVKRTGEKVFLECVQDMDHENMFWYRQDPGLGLRLIYFSYDVKMKEKGDIPEGYSVSREKKERFSLILESASTNQTSMYLCASSLSGLNYEQYFGPGTRLTVT.

The chain combines TRBV5-4 with TRBJ2-2; TRBD2 is a possible D gene (7 bases). CDR1 is SGHNT and CDR2 is YYREEE in the germline V gene (reference sequence). There are 16 residues in the CDR3. Between the trimmed V and J ends, which lost 7 bases and 2 bases, there was a span of 18 bases. The CDR3: CASGRGGGPNTGELFF. CDR3 nucleotide sequence: TGTGCCAGCGGACGAGGGGGGGGCCCAAACACCGGGGAGCTGTTTTTT.

The chain's CDR3 is CSVEDGGVGEKLFF. CDR3 DNA sequence: TGCAGCGTTGAAGACGGGGGAGTTGGCGAAAAACTGTTTTTT. The V gene is TRBV29-1, the J gene TRBJ1-4, with D maybe TRBD1 (5 bases). CDR1 and CDR2 (germline): SQVTM, ANQGSEA. The germline V and J ends were trimmed by 0 bases and 8 bases, with 13 bases remaining between them. The CDR3 consists of 14 residues.

The rearrangement links TRBV28 to TRBJ2-1, with 7 bases fitting TRBD1. This CDR3 is built from 12 residues. Germline V gene data show CDR1 as MDHEN and CDR2 as SYDVKM. J lost 9 bases, V lost 9 bases, and 8 bases had no gene match. The CDR3 sequence is CASLEGGSEQFF. CDR3 nucleotides: TGTGCCAGTCTCGAAGGGGGCAGTGAGCAGTTCTTC.

This clone has a single count. The genes are TRBV30 and TRBJ1-4; D may be TRBD1 (5 bases). Trimming removed 2 bases at V and 8 bases at J, with 15 bases between. CDR3 length equals 14 residues. Germline CDR1 GTSNPN, CDR2 SVGIG (reference sequence). CDR3 residues: CAWSRAREEEKLFF. CDR3 nucleotides: TGTGCCTGGAGTCGGGCCAGGGAGGAAGAAAAACTGTTTTTT.